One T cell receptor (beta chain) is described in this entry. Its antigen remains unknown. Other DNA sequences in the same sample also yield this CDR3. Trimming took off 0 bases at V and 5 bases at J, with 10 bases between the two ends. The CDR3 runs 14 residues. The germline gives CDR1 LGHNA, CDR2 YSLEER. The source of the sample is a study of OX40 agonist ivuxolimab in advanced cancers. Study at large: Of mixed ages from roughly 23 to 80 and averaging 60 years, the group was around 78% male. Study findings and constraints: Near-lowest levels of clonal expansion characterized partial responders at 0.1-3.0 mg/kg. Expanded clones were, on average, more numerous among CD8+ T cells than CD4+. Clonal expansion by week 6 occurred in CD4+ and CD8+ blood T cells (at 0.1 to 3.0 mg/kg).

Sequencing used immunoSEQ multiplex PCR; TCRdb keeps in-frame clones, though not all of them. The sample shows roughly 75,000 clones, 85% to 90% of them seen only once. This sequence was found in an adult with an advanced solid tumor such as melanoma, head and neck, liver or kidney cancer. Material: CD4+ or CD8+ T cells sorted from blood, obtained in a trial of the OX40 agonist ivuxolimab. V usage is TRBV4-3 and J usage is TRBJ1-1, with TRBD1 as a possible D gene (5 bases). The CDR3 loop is CASSQDRGGTEAFF. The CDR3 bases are TGCGCCAGCAGCCAAGATCGTGGGGGAACTGAAGCTTTCTTT.